The 20 T cell receptor beta chains listed next were all sequenced from one sample in a study of cytomegalovirus exposure and HLA in healthy donors (dated by TCRdb to 2016 to 2017). Library preparation was by the immunoSEQ multiplex PCR assay. The multiplex PCR relied on a mix of 60 forward primers for TCR Vbeta segments and 13 reverse primers for TCR Jbeta segments. Imported from immuneACCESS, the table was reduced by TCRdb to in-frame sequences with V and J called. These copies leave out some clones; in studies compared against another copy, an unresolved V gene accounts for under half, and the cause of the remainder is not known. Recorded for this sample are approximately 140,000 clones; about three quarters of them occurred a single time. Of the sample, roughly 3% is held by the ten largest clones. The source material was PBMCs. These receptors were taken from a human donor in good health.

Comment on this clone: Other DNA sequences of this sample code for an identical CDR3. CDR3 coding DNA: TGTGCCAGCAGCAAACTAGACAGTAACACTGAAGCTTTCTTT. It is translated as CASSKLDSNTEAFF. The chain links TRBV21-1 to TRBJ1-1; the table's D call of TRBD1 was not tested on the DNA. TRBV21-1 is a pseudogene segment. The CDR3 sequence is 14 residues long.

The gene calls are TRBV19 and TRBJ2-5, with TRBD2 as a possible D gene (5 bases). Germline CDR1 is LNHDA and CDR2 is SQIVND (reference sequence). This CDR3 contains 13 residues. Trimming pared 5 bases from V and 2 bases from J, leaving 9 bases between. CDR3 amino acids: CASSGRGQETQYF. The CDR3 DNA sequence: TGTGCCAGTAGTGGGAGAGGGCAAGAGACCCAGTACTTC.

The genes are TRBV6-5 and TRBJ1-6; D perhaps matches TRBD1 (5 bases). The V gene's germline CDR1 is MNHEY and CDR2 SVGAGI. The CDR3 is 12 amino acids. The V gene lost 6 bases and the J gene lost 8 bases, with 8 bases spanning the gap. CDR3 sequence reads: CASSSGYSPLHF. The CDR3 DNA reads TGTGCCAGCAGCTCAGGGTATTCACCCCTCCACTTT.

This chain links TRBV9 with TRBJ2-6; tentative D call: TRBD1 (6 bases). The CDR3 runs to 15 residues. Germline V lookup: CDR1 SGDLS, CDR2 YYNGEE. V lost 3 bases and J 4 bases, leaving 11 bases between the germline ends. Here the CDR3 reads CASSAGTLGANVLTF. CDR3 nucleotides: TGTGCCAGCAGCGCCGGGACACTCGGGGCCAACGTCCTGACTTTC.

V and J are TRBV5-1 and TRBJ2-2; 7 bases are shared with TRBD2. The CDR3 is made up of 16 amino acids. Germline CDR1 SGHRS, CDR2 YFSETQ. V lost 0 bases to trimming and J lost 5 bases; unmatched junction nucleotides: 7. For the CDR3, the DNA is TGCGCCAGCAGCTTGGTCTCGGGAGGCTTGACCGGGGAGCTGTTTTTT. Residues: CASSLVSGGLTGELFF.

The count of this clone is one. The rearrangement joins TRBV7-9 to TRBJ2-7, with a possible D match to TRBD1 (6 bases). CDR3 length: 15 residues. Germline V gene lookup returns CDR1 SEHNR and CDR2 FQNEAQ (reference sequence). Trimming pared 6 bases from V and 3 bases from J, leaving 18 bases between. The CDR3 DNA follows: TGTGCCAGCAGTCCTCAGGGGAGTGGAGGCTACGAGCAGTACTTC. Its protein is CASSPQGSGGYEQYF.

Comment on this clone: Compared with germline, one end of the junction differs, possibly owing to a read error. This chain connects TRBV11-2 to TRBJ2-1; perhaps TRBD2 as D (6 bases). CDR1 is SGHAT and CDR2 is FQNNGV in the germline V gene. The CDR3 is made up of 15 amino acids. CDR3 sequence: CASSFSDYIYSEQFF. As DNA, the CDR3 is TGTGCCAGCAGCTTCTCGGACTATATCTACAGTGAGCAGTTCTTC.

This clone was picked up a small number of times. The J gene is TRBJ2-1, the V gene TRBV29-1, with D maybe TRBD2 (6 bases). Trimming pared 6 bases from V and 6 bases from J, leaving 21 bases between. CDR3 size: 15 residues. CDR1 is SQVTM, CDR2 ANQGSEA, per germline. The CDR3, as DNA: TGCAGCGTCGAGCCAACCGTTGATAGCGGCAATGAGCAGTTCTTC. This encodes CSVEPTVDSGNEQFF.

The chain employs TRBV6-5 and TRBJ1-1; tentative D call: TRBD1 (5 bases). Germline CDR1 reads MNHEY; CDR2 reads SVGAGI. Deletions cut 0 bases from V and 3 bases from J, with 11 bases between. The CDR3 runs to 15 residues. DNA of the CDR3: TGTGCCAGCAGTTACTCGGGGGGGTTCGACACTGAAGCTTTCTTT. Its translation is CASSYSGGFDTEAFF.

The chain couples TRBV15 to TRBJ2-3; a weak D match, TRBD1 (6 bases). The CDR3 runs to 16 residues. V dropped 0 bases and J dropped 1 base, with 11 bases sitting between them. Looked up from germline, CDR1 is LNHNV and CDR2 is YYDKDF (reference sequence). In DNA, the CDR3 is TGTGCCACCAGCAGAGATCCTTCAGGGGGCACAGATACGCAGTATTTT. Its translation: CATSRDPSGGTDTQYF.

The chain is built from TRBV9 and TRBJ2-3; 8 bases map to TRBD2. The length of the CDR3 is 17 residues. Germline CDR1 SGDLS, CDR2 YYNGEE. V was clipped by 2 bases and J by 3 bases; unmatched bases: 11. The CDR3 loop reads CASSVWGGGRSTDTQYF. CDR3 DNA: TGTGCCAGCAGCGTGTGGGGCGGGGGGCGGAGTACAGATACGCAGTATTTT.

The CDR3 bases are TGTGCCTGGAGTTTCTCGGGGACAGCGGGGGGCCAAGAGACCCAGTACTTC. It codes for CAWSFSGTAGGQETQYF. The chain recombines TRBV30 with TRBJ2-5; 9 bases are shared with TRBD2. J was trimmed by 1 base and V by 2 bases; bases with no gene match: 11. The germline gives CDR1 GTSNPN, CDR2 SVGIG (reference sequence). The CDR3 has 17 amino acids.

The sample holds a few counts of this clone. The J gene is TRBJ2-5, the V gene TRBV4-3; D is possibly TRBD1 (6 bases). The CDR3 consists of 14 residues. Germline CDR1 LGHNA, CDR2 YSLEER. Trimming removed 2 bases at V and 3 bases at J, with 10 bases between. DNA for the CDR3: TGCGCCAGCAGCCAAACAGGGATGGAAGAGACCCAGTACTTC. This encodes CASSQTGMEETQYF.

About this clone itself: Compared with germline, one end of the junction differs, possibly owing to a read error. The J gene is TRBJ2-7, the V gene TRBV6-1; D is possibly TRBD1 (6 bases). CDR3 size: 11 residues. Per the germline V gene, CDR1 is MNHNS and CDR2 is SASEGT. CDR3 nucleotides: TGTGCCAGCAGTGAGAACAGGGCGGCTCGCTTC. Translated: CASSENRAARF.

The chain employs TRBV11-2 and TRBJ2-7; possibly TRBD1 for D (7 bases). Trimming stripped 0 bases from V and 5 bases from J, with 14 bases between. CDR3 length equals 15 residues. Germline V CDR1 and CDR2: SGHAT, FQNNGV. CDR3 region: CASSLERDSVDEQYF. For the CDR3, the DNA is TGTGCCAGCAGCTTAGAGCGGGACAGCGTGGACGAGCAGTACTTC. The variable domain in full, completed from reference TRBV11-2 and TRBJ2-7, reads EAGVAQSPRYKIIEKRQSVAFWCNPISGHATLYWYQQILGQGPKLLIQFQNNGVVDDSQLPKDRFSAERLKGVDSTLKIQPAKLEDSAVYLCASSLERDSVDEQYFGPGTRLTVT.

The chain has TRBV5-1 and TRBJ1-3, with D possibly TRBD1 on 5 matching bases. The CDR3 has 16 residues. Trimming removed 0 bases from V and 0 bases from J, with 10 bases in between. CDR1 and CDR2 from the germline V gene are SGHRS and YFSETQ. As DNA, the CDR3 is TGCGCCAGCAGCTTGGGTGGGACTGACTCTGGAAACACCATATATTTT. This codes for CASSLGGTDSGNTIYF.

The chain employs TRBV7-2 and TRBJ2-5; D possibly corresponds to TRBD2 (5 bases). The DNA end lines up better with TRBJ2-7; the J call may be wrong. The CDR3 has 13 amino acids. Germline V gene lookup returns CDR1 SGHTA and CDR2 FQGNSA. The CDR3 reads CASSSRELGEQYF. For the CDR3, the DNA is TGTGCCAGCAGTTCCCGGGAACTGGGCGAGCAGTACTTC.

Only a few counts were recorded for this clone. The V gene is TRBV27, the J gene TRBJ1-1; 9 bases line up with TRBD1. CDR1 MNHEY and CDR2 SMNVEV come from the germline V gene (reference sequence). The CDR3 contains 17 residues. V lost 5 bases to trimming and J lost 2 bases; unmatched junction nucleotides: 12. The CDR3 nucleotides are TGTGCCAGCAGTCCGGGACAGGGAGGGAGGGCTAACACTGAAGCTTTCTTT. Encoded protein: CASSPGQGGRANTEAFF.

The chain uses TRBV6-1 and TRBJ1-1, with D possibly matching TRBD1 (6 bases). V was cut by 6 bases and J by 1 base, with 9 bases left in between. The CDR3 loop spans 13 amino acids. Germline assignment: CDR1 MNHNS and CDR2 SASEGT. The CDR3 DNA follows: TGTGCCAGCAGAACGGGACAGAACACTGAAGCTTTCTTT. Residues: CASRTGQNTEAFF.

The chain joins TRBV5-1 to TRBJ2-3; 9 bases line up with TRBD2. V was pared by 4 bases and J by 4 bases, with 10 bases of the junction left unmatched. This CDR3 comprises 16 residues. Germline values: CDR1 SGHRS, CDR2 YFSETQ. CDR3 amino acids: CASSPVAGVFSDTQYF. The CDR3, as DNA: TGCGCCAGCAGCCCGGTAGCGGGAGTGTTTTCAGATACGCAGTATTTT.